This TCR beta chain was sequenced during a study of cytomegalovirus exposure and HLA in healthy donors (dated by TCRdb to about 2017). Background on the whole study: According to an earlier analysis of several hundred of the donors, 150 million to 200 million T cells yielded 90 million to 130 million unique TCR beta sequences and 276 Gb of sequence data. A later analysis re-analyzed previously published TCR beta repertoires from 660 or so donors and added high-resolution HLA genotyping to study TCR occurrence patterns. The study used immunosequencing to profile the T cell repertoires of approximately 650 subjects and linked those repertoires to cytomegalovirus serostatus. All discovery cohort repertoires had been generated on a single sequencing platform. In a later genetic analysis, genome-wide SNP genotypes for 398 of the 666 donors were used, and that subset was treated as a discovery cohort. Of the 300 to 450 genotyped donors, over 65% fell in the genetic ancestry cluster associated with self-reported Caucasian donors. An early release covering just under 650 HLA-typed donors comprised about 300 gigabases of sequencing data and around 86 million unique TCR sequences. On average, about 200,000 unique TCR beta nucleotide sequences were sequenced per donor among about 400 genotyped donors of the cohort, with around 19% of those sequences being non-productive. A separate validation cohort of over 95 different subjects was used in addition to the 666-subject first cohort. The later analysis used no new phenotypic data to find candidate immune exposures, relying instead on TCR beta sequences and their occurrence across donors. Several DR-DQ haplotypes were handled as single units for association and clustering, since linkage in the cohort was strong. To decide whether each TCR beta V gene segment behaved as functional or pseudogenic, an earlier analysis of approximately 600 of the donors relied on high-throughput TCR beta sequencing. The aim of the study was to test whether cataloging public T cell receptors could identify signatures of past pathogen exposure. Donor age, sex, ethnicity and CMV serostatus were collected together with the repertoire data. Class I and class II HLA loci were covered by the typing at four-digit resolution. Typing coverage varied by locus: 629-630 donors for A, B, C, DRB1 and DQB1; roughly 500 for DQA1; nearly 610 for DPA1; roughly 450 for DPB1. To predict cytomegalovirus infection status, the study combined high-throughput TCR immunosequencing, statistical association of individual TCRs with disease status, and machine learning.

The library was obtained by the immunoSEQ multiplex PCR assay. The multiplex PCR relied on a mix of 60 forward primers for TCR Vbeta segments and 13 reverse primers for TCR Jbeta segments. The CDR3 region of rearranged TCR beta genes was amplified from genomic DNA by a multiplex PCR assay. The Illumina HiSeq System was used to sequence the amplified TCR beta libraries as 87-base-pair reads. The authors' pipeline ran thus. A later analysis tallied 75 million to 85 million unique TCR beta chains across the approximately 670 repertoires, and around 10 million of those chains were shared by two or more donors. Raw reads were error-corrected and collapsed into unique sequences by a nearest-neighbor algorithm in which closely related sequences were merged to remove PCR and sequencing errors. CDR3 sequences were aligned to IMGT reference sequences to assign V, D and J gene segments. For a sequence to be retained, a match of at least six nucleotides to both a V gene segment and a J gene segment was required. Rearrangements were called productive when the CDR3 lacked stop codons and stayed in frame with V and J; all others were non-productive. Following IMGT convention, CDR3 was defined as the stretch from the second conserved V-encoded cysteine up to the conserved J-encoded phenylalanine. Sequences without an unambiguous match to a single V gene segment were excluded from the earlier analysis of about 600 of the donors. An earlier analysis of 587 of the donors called V segments functional above 56.7% productive rearrangements and segregating when the between-donor standard deviation exceeded 5%. A statistical classification framework was built for diagnosing cytomegalovirus status from the catalog of TCR beta chain sequences. In a later analysis, TCR nucleotide sequences were compared against IMGT/GENE-DB human TR gene sequences so that V and J genes could be assigned. Using the TCRdist pipeline, a later analysis assigned CDR3 sequences along with most-parsimonious VDJ recombination scenarios. In a later analysis, each TCR beta chain was defined by its CDR3 amino acid sequence together with its V-gene family, and reads without a unique V-gene family were excluded. In a later analysis, 550 to 650 highly shared, low-generation-probability nucleotide sequences were removed to address suspected cross-contamination and a sequencing artifact. In a later analysis, a clonal expansion index for each public chain was calculated from normalized within-repertoire ranks of inferred template counts. A later analysis computed generation probabilities with a VDJ recombination model fitted to out-of-frame rearrangements, and checked the results against IGoR. In a later analysis, TCR-TCR, TCR-HLA and TCR-CMV co-occurrence was scored with hypergeometric tests, and a repertoire-size bias correction was applied to TCR pairs. A later analysis estimated false discovery rates by permuting HLA or CMV assignments 20 times. In a later analysis, co-occurring TCRs were grouped with DBSCAN, and TCRdist sequence similarity was added when clustering was performed within HLA-allele-positive subsets. Repertoires with fewer than 30,000 or more than 120,000 public chains, plus five repertoires with anomalous nucleotide sharing, were excluded from co-occurrence clustering. What TCRdb holds here is the immuneACCESS table cut down to in-frame rearrangements. Part of the clones is not present; checked against another copy, under half of the missing clones reflect an unresolved V gene, and the others are unexplained. V, J and clone size are taken as reported in that table, and D and trimming were inferred from the DNA itself. The sample table holds more than 60,000 clones, of which approximately 81% were seen once. Jointly, the top ten make up over 7% of the sample.

With regard to this clone: Its antigen is currently not known. Base qualities are not at hand, and no much larger clone is one base apart.

CDR1 is given as MNHNS and CDR2 as SASEGT, both from the germline V gene. At the junction V is shortened by 0 bases and J by 4 bases, with 18 bases in between. The CDR3 numbers 17 residues from cysteine through phenylalanine. The entry retains the CDR3 DNA only, 51 bases that are in frame from base 1. General study outcomes and caveats: Because counts were too low, more than 15 rarely observed V segments, including chromosome 9 orphons, were excluded from the earlier analysis of roughly 580 of the donors. The classifier was reported to diagnose cytomegalovirus status with high specificity and sensitivity in both the original and validation cohorts. The cohort was sequenced for TCR beta chains only, and without alpha or paired-chain data the features that could be detected were limited. Compared with the approximately 670-donor mean, donors in an Asian-associated ancestry cluster had fewer N-insertions in productive TCRs, according to a later genetic analysis. A later analysis associated about 17,000 TCR beta sequences with specific HLA alleles at a false discovery rate of 0.05. In a later analysis, HLA-associated TCR beta chains showed more clonal expansion and lower generation probabilities than non-associated chains that were equally common. A further reported finding was that TCR beta sequences accurately predicted the HLA-A and HLA-B alleles for most subjects in the first cohort. An earlier analysis of around 600 of the donors showed that most TCR beta V segments appeared in productive rearrangements either about 87% or about 30% of the time, which broadly matched IMGT annotations. Most TCR sequences were observed very rarely across donors, whereas some public TCRs were present in many individuals. Because some donors lacked HLA typing at each locus, the association tests relied only on the typed subset. The study listed approximately 150 TCR beta chains as associated with cytomegalovirus. The 87-base-pair reads could not distinguish some IMGT-functional V segments, including TRBV6-2 and TRBV6-3, so those segments were excluded. When HLA alleles, especially DR and DQ, strongly co-occurred, attributing TCR associations to individual alleles was difficult. The authors suggested that the approach could potentially be generalized to other disease states and immunological phenotypes. CMV serostatus was the only immune exposure information available for the cohort. In a later analysis, TCR association rates were found to vary across HLA loci, with the most associated TCRs seen for DRB1 alleles and the fewest for HLA-C alleles. According to a later analysis, most CMV-associated TCR beta chains appeared to be HLA-restricted, and the HLA associations seemed to be driven largely by CMV exposure. V-gene and J-gene trimming of TCR beta chains was associated with a missense DCLRE1C variant in a later genetic analysis, and the association was replicated in an independent cohort. A group of highly shared sequence variants was considered likely to be a technical artifact of the sequencing pipeline. Linkage disequilibrium might explain the correlated functional status among segregating V segments, but an unknown experimental factor could not be excluded. In a later analysis, several top co-occurrence clusters were reported to appear linked to parvovirus B19, influenza, CMV and Epstein-Barr virus. Presence/absence analyses assumed roughly uniform sequencing depth across donors, an assumption that may not hold. A few of the identified cytomegalovirus-associated TCR beta chains were confirmed in vitro to be specific for cytomegalovirus antigens.

The cohort was made up of several hundred healthy bone marrow donors. Cohort members were all nominally healthy when sampled, although unrecorded immune exposures were likely present. The donor was CMV seropositive and was included in the group of some 290 seropositive cohort members. A peripheral blood sample was provided by each donor, and peripheral blood mononuclear cells were used for TCR beta sequencing. The Qiagen DNeasy Blood Extraction Kit was used to extract genomic DNA from the blood cell samples. The specimen sequenced was PBMCs. The chain uses TRBV6-1 and TRBJ1-1; a tentative D match to TRBD1 spans 5 bases. The clonotype originates from a woman aged 35 to 49 in good health and CMV-seropositive. At the DNA level, the sequence is TGTGCCAGCAGTGAAGCGTTGGGGGGTCGGGTTCGCACTGAAGCTTTCTTT. Its protein reads: CASSEALGGRVRTEAFF.